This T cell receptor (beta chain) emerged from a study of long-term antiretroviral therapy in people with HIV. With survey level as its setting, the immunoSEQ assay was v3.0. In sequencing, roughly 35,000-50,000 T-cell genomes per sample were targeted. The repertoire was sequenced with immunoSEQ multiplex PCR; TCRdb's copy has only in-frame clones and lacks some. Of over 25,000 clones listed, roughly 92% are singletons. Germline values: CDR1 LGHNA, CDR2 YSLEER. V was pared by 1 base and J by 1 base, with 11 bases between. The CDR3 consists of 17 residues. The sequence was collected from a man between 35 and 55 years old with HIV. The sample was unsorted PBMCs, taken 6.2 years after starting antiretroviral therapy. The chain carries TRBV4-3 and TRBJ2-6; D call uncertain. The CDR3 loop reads CASSQGAEWSGANVLTF. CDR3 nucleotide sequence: TGCGCCAGCAGCCAAGGGGCGGAGTGGTCTGGGGCCAACGTCCTGACTTTC.